This T cell receptor (beta chain) came from a study of T cell changes during pregnancy in multiple sclerosis. Profiled with immunoSEQ multiplex PCR; TCRdb holds only in-frame clones, not every one. The sample has 30,000 or so clones, around nine tenths seen once. The CDR3 has 14 residues. Germline values: CDR1 MNHEY, CDR2 SMNVEV (reference sequence). V was pared by 5 bases and J by 6 bases, with 6 bases of the junction left unmatched. The sequences come from CD8+ T cells from peripheral blood mononuclear cells, collected in the first trimester of pregnancy. This TCR derives from a female donor with multiple sclerosis, enrolled in a pregnancy study. The rearrangement uses TRBV27 and TRBJ2-1; TRBD2 aligns across 8 bases. CDR3 bases: TGTGCCAGCAGTAGAGCGGGAGTGGGCAATGAGCAGTTCTTC. Translating it yields CASSRAGVGNEQFF.